These 11 T cell receptor beta chains originate from one sample sequenced in a study of T cells in Graves' hyperthyroidism and ophthalmopathy. What was amplified from RNA transcripts were TCR beta CDR3 regions. RT-PCR in the first round (using the HTBI primer set) targeted the TCR CDR3. Using its own MiXCR run on the multiplex PCR reads, TCRdb lists one record per CDR3 protein. The sample contains around 340,000 distinct CDR3 sequences, 16% of which appear only once. The sequencing sample was made of blood. All receptors come from a man aged 30-40 years with Graves' hyperthyroidism.

At least ten counts were recorded for this clonotype. This rearrangement joins TRBV18 to TRBJ1-4; tentatively, D is TRBD1 (5 bases). Germline CDR1 reads KGHSH; CDR2 reads LQKENI. V was trimmed by 2 bases and J by 6 bases, leaving 13 bases between them. The CDR3 has 15 residues. CDR3 nucleotide sequence: TGTGCCAGCTCACCAAGTCCGGGGGGAGATGAAAAACTGTTTTTT. Translated: CASSPSPGGDEKLFF. Complete variable domain (other parts from reference TRBV18 and TRBJ1-4): NAGVMQNPRHLVRRRGQEARLRCSPMKGHSHVYWYRQLPEEGLKFMVYLQKENIIDESGMPKERFSAEFPKEGPSILRIQQVVRGDSAAYFCASSPSPGGDEKLFFGSGTQLSVL.

The chain has TRBV5-6 and TRBJ2-5; 10 bases map to TRBD2. V lost 4 bases and J lost 4; bases outside the gene matches: 7. CDR1 is SGHDT, CDR2 YYEEEE, per germline. The length of the CDR3 is 15 residues. CDR3 sequence reads: CASSVLAGVGETQYF. The CDR3 DNA reads TGTGCCAGCAGCGTGCTAGCGGGAGTGGGAGAGACCCAGTACTTC.

This clonotype has a handful of counts. V is TRBV2 and J is TRBJ1-5, with D maybe TRBD1 (5 bases). V lost 6 bases and J 3 bases, leaving 12 bases between the germline ends. The CDR3 covers 14 residues. The germline gives CDR1 SNHLY, CDR2 FYNNEI. The CDR3 DNA sequence: TGTGCCAGCAGGCAGACAGAACTCAATCAGCCCCAGCATTTT. As protein: CASRQTELNQPQHF.

The gene calls are TRBV24-1 and TRBJ1-2; TRBD1 matches at 7 bases. V shed 9 bases and J 2 bases; nucleotides not matched to a gene: 5. In germline, CDR1 is KGHDR, CDR2 SFDVKD. The CDR3 has 13 residues. CDR3 bases: TGTGCCACCTGGGACAGCGGAAACTATGGCTACACCTTC. Translated, it gives CATWDSGNYGYTF.

This clonotype was observed a few times. This chain joins TRBV7-8 and TRBJ1-3, with unresolved D. Germline V CDR1 and CDR2: SGHVS, FQNEAQ. V was shortened by 2 bases and J by 10 bases, with 24 bases between the two germline ends. This CDR3 is built from 17 residues. Here the CDR3 DNA reads TGTGCCAGCAGCTTACCGGGGTCCCAGTCCCCACGATTTACCATATATTTT. Its translation is CASSLPGSQSPRFTIYF.

This clonotype was counted ten times or more. The V gene is TRBV24-1, the J gene TRBJ1-1, with 9 positions matching TRBD1. CDR1 is KGHDR and CDR2 is SFDVKD in the germline V gene. The CDR3 is 14 amino acids. The junction had 4 bases not matched to a gene; V was cut back by 4 bases and J by 5 bases. The CDR3 DNA follows: TGTGCCACCAGTGAGACAGGGGGAATGACTGAAGCTTTCTTT. Amino acid sequence: CATSETGGMTEAFF.

This clonotype came up a few times. The chain links TRBV27 to TRBJ2-7, with a tentative D call TRBD1 (6 bases). V was pared by 5 bases and J by 6 bases, with 14 bases between. Germline CDR1 and CDR2: MNHEY and SMNVEV (reference sequence). This CDR3 region has 13 residues. This CDR3 reads CASSHGQGREQYF. CDR3 DNA sequence: TGTGCCAGCAGTCACGGGCAGGGGCGCGAGCAGTACTTC.

This clonotype was picked up many times. The chain uses TRBV10-1 and TRBJ1-1; D is undetermined. The CDR3 has 14 residues. V lost 3 bases and J 1 base, leaving 9 bases between the germline ends. Germline CDR1 and CDR2: WNHNN and SYGVQD (reference sequence). In DNA form, the CDR3 reads TGCGCCAGCAGTGAAATGAGGACGAACACTGAAGCTTTCTTT. This sequence encodes CASSEMRTNTEAFF.

This clonotype has just a few counts. This CDR3 is CASRTLPAGIKDTQYF. The CDR3 DNA reads as TGCGCCAGCAGAACCCTCCCTGCGGGGATAAAAGATACGCAGTATTTT. The chain recombines TRBV5-1 with TRBJ2-3; possible D gene TRBD2, 6 bases. CDR3 length: 16 amino acids. Germline V gene sequence: CDR1 SGHRS, CDR2 YFSETQ. The V end lost 5 bases, the J end lost 5 bases, and 21 bases lay between the germline ends.

CDR3 nucleotide sequence: TGTGCCAGCGGGCATGGCGAGCAGTACTTC. Its translation is CASGHGEQYF. The chain has TRBV5-8 and TRBJ2-7; D gene unclear. The length of the CDR3 is 10 residues. Trimming stripped 7 bases from V and 6 bases from J, with 8 bases between. Germline loops: CDR1 SGHTS, CDR2 YDEGEE.

This clonotype showed up many times. The V and J genes are TRBV3-1 and TRBJ2-7, with no clear D. Germline loops: CDR1 LGHDT, CDR2 YNNKEL (reference sequence). V was trimmed by 4 bases and J by 4 bases, leaving 17 bases between them. There are 15 residues in the CDR3. The CDR3 loop is CASSRGQIRSYEQYF. The DNA of the CDR3 is TGTGCCAGCAGCCGAGGCCAGATAAGGAGTTACGAGCAGTACTTC.